The T cell receptor beta chain under discussion was sequenced for a study of T cell responses to AZD1222 COVID-19 vaccine. General observations from the study: Vaccine-related CD4 TCRs covered spike, predominating at 160-218 and 743-854. Seropositive AZD1222 recipients at baseline numbered only 6 or 7. Donor demographics were predominantly white British with a female majority; clonal diversity may be underestimated.

Repertoires were generated with immunoSEQ multiplex PCR, while TCRdb's copy carries only in-frame clones and drops some. The sample carries about 150,000 clones, 85% to 95% recorded once. In the case of this clone: Its antigen is not identified.

Trimming took 1 base from V and 3 from J, leaving 13 bases between them. The CDR3 has 16 residues. Per germline, CDR1 SNHLY and CDR2 FYNNEI. The material sequenced was peripheral blood, taken 28 days after the second AZD1222 dose. The gene calls are TRBV2 and TRBJ2-1, with D possibly being TRBD2 (5 bases). The sequence derives from an adult who received the AZD1222 COVID-19 vaccine. CDR3 coding DNA: TGTGCCAGCAGTGAAGAAGGGCGGGTGAGCTACAATGAGCAGTTCTTC. Protein: CASSEEGRVSYNEQFF.